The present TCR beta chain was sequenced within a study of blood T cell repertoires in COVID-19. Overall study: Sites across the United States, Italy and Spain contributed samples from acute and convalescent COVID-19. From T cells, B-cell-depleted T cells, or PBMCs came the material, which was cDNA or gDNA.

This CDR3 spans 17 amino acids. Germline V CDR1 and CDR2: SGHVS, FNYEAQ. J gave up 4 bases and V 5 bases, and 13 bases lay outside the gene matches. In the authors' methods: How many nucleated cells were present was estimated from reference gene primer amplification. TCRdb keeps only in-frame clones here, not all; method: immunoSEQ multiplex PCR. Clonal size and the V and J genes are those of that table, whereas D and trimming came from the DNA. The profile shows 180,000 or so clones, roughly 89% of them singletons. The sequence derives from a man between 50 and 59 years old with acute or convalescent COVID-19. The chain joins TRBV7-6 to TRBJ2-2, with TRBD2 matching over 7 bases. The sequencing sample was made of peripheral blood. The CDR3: CASSAPTSLPSTGELFF. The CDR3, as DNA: TGTGCCAGCAGCGCGCCGACTAGCCTTCCCTCCACCGGGGAGCTGTTTTTT.